These T cell receptor beta chains were read from a single sample in a study of post-analysis software for immune sequencing data. TCRdb fed the PCR reads into MiXCR, producing one record per CDR3 protein. The table includes approximately 440,000 distinct CDR3 sequences, around 40% detected once. Input material: blood. The receptors were gathered from a girl aged 5 to 17 with multiple sclerosis. Both conserved end residues are trimmed from each CDR3. A D gene is named only where the DNA matches it firmly.

J: TRBJ2-1; V: TRBV6-2/TRBV6-3; length: 13; D: TRBD2; CDR3: ASSYSGLALGEQF
J: TRBJ2-7; V: TRBV4-2; length: 15; D: TRBD2; CDR3: ASSLEGLAGGFYEQY
J: TRBJ2-3; V: TRBV12-5; length: 14; D: TRBD2; CDR3: ASGLGLAGGSDTQY
J: TRBJ2-7; V: TRBV7-2; length: 12; D: TRBD2; CDR3: ASSAKRGGYEQY
J: TRBJ2-1; V: TRBV20-1; length: 12; D: TRBD2; CDR3: SATGERGYNEQF
J: TRBJ2-7; V: TRBV7-2; length: 14; D: NA; CDR3: ASSPREGRGRSEQY
J: TRBJ1-4; V: TRBV12-3/TRBV12-4; length: 13; D: NA; CDR3: ASSPDGATNEKLF
J: TRBJ2-3; V: TRBV7-8; length: 14; D: NA; CDR3: ASSLSRGSSTDTQY
J: TRBJ2-7; V: TRBV20-1; length: 11; D: NA; CDR3: SGESQSSCEQY
J: TRBJ1-4; V: TRBV29-1; length: 10; D: NA; CDR3: SARVWEEKLF
J: TRBJ2-3; V: TRBV20-1; length: 13; D: TRBD2; CDR3: SAPPGTSGTDTQY
J: TRBJ2-1; V: TRBV7-2; length: 14; D: TRBD2; CDR3: ASSPQLANSYNEQF
J: TRBJ2-7; V: TRBV20-1; length: 14; D: TRBD2; CDR3: SAREGTSGSRYEQY
J: TRBJ1-6; V: TRBV18; length: 12; D: NA; CDR3: ASSPAGQNSPLH
J: TRBJ2-7; V: TRBV12-3/TRBV12-4; length: 10; D: NA; CDR3: ASQGSSYEQY
J: TRBJ2-1; V: TRBV12-3/TRBV12-4; length: 14; D: NA; CDR3: ASSSLRGEPYNEQF